This record looks at one TCR beta chain sequence and its context. No antigen is known for it. Whereas donors were nominally healthy upon sampling, unrecorded immune exposures were probable. CDR1 and CDR2 (germline): MNHNY, SVGAGI (reference sequence). After removal of 9 bases from V and 10 bases from J, the junction contained 11 bases not matched to a gene. The CDR3 loop spans 13 amino acids. The data were taken from a study of cytomegalovirus exposure and HLA in healthy donors. PCR primers comprised 60 Vbeta and 13 Jbeta primers. The repertoire was sequenced with immunoSEQ multiplex PCR; TCRdb's copy has only in-frame clones and lacks some. Here the sample spans about 210,000 clones, 80% to 90% being singletons. Study-level points and caveats: Some 150 TCR beta chains were listed as cytomegalovirus-associated.

The receptor comes from a man aged 35 to 55 in good health and CMV-seropositive. The source material was PBMCs. The chain has TRBV6-6 and TRBJ2-1; 8 nucleotides align to TRBD2. The CDR3 bases are TGTGCCAGTTTACGGGAGGGCCGGTCCGAGCAGTTCTTC. It yields the protein CASLREGRSEQFF.